The clone carrying this T cell receptor (beta chain) was picked up a small number of times. The antigen is undetermined. These data are taken from a study of post-analysis software for immune sequencing data. Study results and limitations: Strong co-clustering by F measure was seen for same-batch samples. There was significantly lower normalized Chao1 diversity in multiple sclerosis patients than in controls.

cDNA libraries of TCR beta carried unique molecular identifiers. Some 500,000 cDNA molecules were obtained per 1 to 10 million input T cells. TCRdb recomputed calls from the PCR reads with MiXCR, one row per CDR3 protein. The sample carries around 770,000 distinct CDR3 sequences, roughly 46% recorded once. What was sequenced was blood. The origin of this receptor is a girl between 5 and 17 years old with multiple sclerosis.

The CDR3 nucleotides are TGTGCCAGCAGTCCCGGACAGGTGGTAGGGGGAGAGACCCAGTACTTC. This codes for CASSPGQVVGGETQYF. The genes are TRBV6-5 and TRBJ2-5; TRBD1 matches 7 bases. Germline V gives CDR1 MNHEY, CDR2 SVGAGI. After removal of 5 bases from V and 4 bases from J, the junction contained 13 bases not matched to a gene. This CDR3 region has 16 residues.